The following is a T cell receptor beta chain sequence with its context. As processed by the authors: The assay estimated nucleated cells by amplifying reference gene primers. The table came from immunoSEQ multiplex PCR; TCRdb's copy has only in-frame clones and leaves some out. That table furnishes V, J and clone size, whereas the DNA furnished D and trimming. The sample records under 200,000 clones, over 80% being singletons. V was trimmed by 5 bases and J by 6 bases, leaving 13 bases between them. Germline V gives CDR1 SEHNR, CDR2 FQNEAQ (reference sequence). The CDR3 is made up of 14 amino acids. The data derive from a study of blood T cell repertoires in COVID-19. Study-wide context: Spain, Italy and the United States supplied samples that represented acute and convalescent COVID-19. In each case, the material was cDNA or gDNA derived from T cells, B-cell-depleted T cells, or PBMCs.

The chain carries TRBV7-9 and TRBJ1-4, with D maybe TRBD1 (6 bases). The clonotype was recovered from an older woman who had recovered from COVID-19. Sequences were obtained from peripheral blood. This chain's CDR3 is CASSPTGDYEKLFF. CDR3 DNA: TGTGCCAGCAGCCCGACAGGAGATTATGAAAAACTGTTTTTT.